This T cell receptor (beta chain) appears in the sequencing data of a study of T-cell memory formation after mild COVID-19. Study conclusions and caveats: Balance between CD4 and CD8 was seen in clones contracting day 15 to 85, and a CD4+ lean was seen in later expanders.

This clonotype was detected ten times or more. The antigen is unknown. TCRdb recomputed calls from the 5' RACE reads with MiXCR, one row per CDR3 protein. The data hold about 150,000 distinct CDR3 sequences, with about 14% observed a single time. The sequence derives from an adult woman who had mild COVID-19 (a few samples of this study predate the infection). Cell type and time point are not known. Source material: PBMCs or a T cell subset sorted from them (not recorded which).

The CDR3 is CASHNTGELFF. CDR3 nucleotides: TGCGCCAGCCATAACACCGGGGAGCTGTTTTTT. This sequence joins TRBV10-2 and TRBJ2-2; the D is unclear. Trimming stripped 8 bases from V and 2 bases from J, with 3 bases between. In germline, CDR1 is WSHSY, CDR2 SAAADI. CDR3 length: 11 residues.